The clone carrying this T cell receptor (beta chain) was counted only a few times. Its matching antigen is unknown. Libraries were prepared by immunoSEQ multiplex PCR; TCRdb keeps only in-frame clonotypes and omits some of them. The profile shows tens of thousands of clones, approximately 86% of them singletons. These data are taken from a study of OX40 agonist ivuxolimab in advanced cancers. Trimming took 1 base from V and 0 from J, leaving 13 bases between them. The length of the CDR3 is 17 residues. In germline, CDR1 is LNHNV, CDR2 YYDKDF (reference sequence). Whole-study findings and limits: Blood T cells, both CD4+ and CD8+, expanded clonally by week 6 at 0.1 to 3.0 mg/kg.

The TCR sequence derives from an adult with an advanced solid tumor such as melanoma, head and neck, liver or kidney cancer. Sequencing was performed on CD4+ or CD8+ T cells sorted from blood, taken in a trial of the OX40 agonist ivuxolimab. The chain employs TRBV15 and TRBJ1-5; perhaps TRBD1 as D (5 bases). The CDR3: CATSRAGLMDSNQPQHF. CDR3 bases: TGTGCCACCAGCAGAGCGGGGCTTATGGATAGCAATCAGCCCCAGCATTTT.